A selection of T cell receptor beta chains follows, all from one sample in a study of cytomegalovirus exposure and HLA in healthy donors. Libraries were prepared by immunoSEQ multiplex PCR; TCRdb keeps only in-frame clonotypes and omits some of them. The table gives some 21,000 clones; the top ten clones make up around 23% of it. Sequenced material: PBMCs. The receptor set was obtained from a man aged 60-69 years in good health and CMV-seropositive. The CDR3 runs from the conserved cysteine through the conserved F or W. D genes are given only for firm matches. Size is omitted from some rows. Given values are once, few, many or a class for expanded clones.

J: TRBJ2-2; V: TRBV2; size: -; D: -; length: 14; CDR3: CASRDSTNTGELFF; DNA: TGTGCCAGCAGAGACAGCACCAACACCGGGGAGCTGTTTTTT
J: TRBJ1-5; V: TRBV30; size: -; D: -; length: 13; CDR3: CACGLGGNQPQHF; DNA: TGTGCCTGTGGGCTCGGGGGCAATCAGCCCCAGCATTTT
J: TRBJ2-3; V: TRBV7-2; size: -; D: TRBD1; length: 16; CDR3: CASSLGGTGGGRTQYF; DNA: TGTGCCAGCAGCTTAGGTGGGACAGGGGGCGGAAGGACGCAGTATTTT
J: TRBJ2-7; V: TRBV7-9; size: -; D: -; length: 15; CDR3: CASSPRGASSREQYF; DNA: TGTGCCAGCAGCCCTCGCGGGGCCAGCTCCCGCGAGCAGTACTTC
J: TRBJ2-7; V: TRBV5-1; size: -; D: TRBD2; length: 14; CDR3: CASSPRDYSYEQYF; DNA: TGCGCCAGCAGCCCCCGGGACTACTCCTACGAGCAGTACTTC
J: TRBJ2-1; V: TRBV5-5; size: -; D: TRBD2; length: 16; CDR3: CASSLWRELGFGEQFF; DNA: TGTGCCAGCAGCTTGTGGCGGGAGCTGGGTTTTGGTGAGCAGTTCTTC
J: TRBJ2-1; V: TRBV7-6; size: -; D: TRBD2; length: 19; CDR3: CASSLLRLAGILIRDEQFF; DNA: TGTGCCAGCAGCTTATTGAGACTAGCGGGAATTTTAATTAGGGATGAGCAGTTCTTC
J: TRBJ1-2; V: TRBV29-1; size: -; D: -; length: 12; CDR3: CSVERGDYGYTF; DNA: TGCAGCGTTGAACGGGGGGACTATGGCTACACCTTC
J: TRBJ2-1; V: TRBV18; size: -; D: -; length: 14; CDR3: CASSPPRSYNEQFF; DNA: TGTGCCAGCTCACCTCCCCGCTCCTACAATGAGCAGTTCTTC
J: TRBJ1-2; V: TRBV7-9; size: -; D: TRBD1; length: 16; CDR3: CASSSVGGRGSYGYTF; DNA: TGTGCCAGCAGCTCCGTTGGGGGCAGGGGGAGTTATGGCTACACCTTC
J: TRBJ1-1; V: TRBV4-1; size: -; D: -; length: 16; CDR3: CASSQAMGGGETEAFF; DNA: TGCGCCAGCAGCCAAGCTATGGGCGGGGGGGAAACTGAAGCTTTCTTT
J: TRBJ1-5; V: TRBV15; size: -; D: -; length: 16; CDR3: CATLEGRGGEGQPQHF; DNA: TGTGCCACCCTAGAGGGAAGGGGGGGCGAGGGGCAGCCCCAGCATTTT
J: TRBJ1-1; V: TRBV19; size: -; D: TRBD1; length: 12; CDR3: CASGDRRTEAFF; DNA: TGTGCCAGTGGGGACAGGCGGACTGAAGCTTTCTTT
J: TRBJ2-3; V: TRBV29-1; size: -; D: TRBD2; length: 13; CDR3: CSTGLAGADTQYF; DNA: TGCAGCACCGGACTAGCGGGAGCAGATACGCAGTATTTT
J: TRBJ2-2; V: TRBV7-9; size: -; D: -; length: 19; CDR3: CASSSGGAVLRSNTGELFF; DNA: TGTGCCAGCAGCTCCGGGGGTGCAGTTTTAAGATCGAACACCGGGGAGCTGTTTTTT
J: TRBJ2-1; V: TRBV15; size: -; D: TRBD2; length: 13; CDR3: CATGRASGNEQFF; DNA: TGTGCCACCGGGCGGGCTAGCGGCAATGAGCAGTTCTTC
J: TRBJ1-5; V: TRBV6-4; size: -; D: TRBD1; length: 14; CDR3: CASSGQGGNQPQHF; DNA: TGTGCCAGCAGTGGACAGGGCGGGAATCAGCCCCAGCATTTT
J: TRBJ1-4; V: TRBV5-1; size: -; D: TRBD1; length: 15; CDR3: CASSSLPGGDEKLFF; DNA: TGCGCCAGCAGCTCTCTACCAGGGGGCGATGAAAAACTGTTTTTT
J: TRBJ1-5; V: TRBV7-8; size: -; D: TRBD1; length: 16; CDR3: CASSSSGQGTGQPQHF; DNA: TGTGCCAGCAGCTCCTCCGGACAGGGAACGGGTCAGCCCCAGCATTTT
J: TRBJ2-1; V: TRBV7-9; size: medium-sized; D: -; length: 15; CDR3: CASSLEWSSYNEQFF; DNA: TGTGCCAGCAGCCTGGAGTGGTCCTCCTACAATGAGCAGTTCTTC
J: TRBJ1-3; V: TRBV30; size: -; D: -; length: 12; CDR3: CAWGGFGNTIYF; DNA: TGTGCCTGGGGGGGCTTTGGAAACACCATATATTTT
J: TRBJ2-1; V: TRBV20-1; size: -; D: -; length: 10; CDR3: CSAPHNEQFF; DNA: TGCAGTGCCCCTCACAATGAGCAGTTCTTC
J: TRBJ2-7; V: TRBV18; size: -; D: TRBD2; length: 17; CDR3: CASSFQPGTSGSGEQYF; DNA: TGTGCCAGCTCATTCCAGCCAGGGACTAGCGGGAGTGGCGAGCAGTACTTC
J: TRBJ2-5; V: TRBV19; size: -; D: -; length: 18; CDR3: CASSMGRGRTPLQETQYF; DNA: TGTGCCAGTAGTATGGGTCGAGGGAGGACCCCCTTACAAGAGACCCAGTACTTC
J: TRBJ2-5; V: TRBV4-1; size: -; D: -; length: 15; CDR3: CASSQGRTQQETQYF; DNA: TGCGCCAGCAGCCAAGGTAGGACACAACAAGAGACCCAGTACTTC
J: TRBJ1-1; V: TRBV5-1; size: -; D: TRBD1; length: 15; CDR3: CASSLEGGGGTEAFF; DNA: TGCGCCAGCAGCTTGGAAGGGGGCGGAGGGACTGAAGCTTTCTTT
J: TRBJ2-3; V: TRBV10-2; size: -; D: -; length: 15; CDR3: CASSDGQGYTDTQYF; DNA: TGCGCCAGCAGTGACGGGCAGGGGTACACAGATACGCAGTATTTT
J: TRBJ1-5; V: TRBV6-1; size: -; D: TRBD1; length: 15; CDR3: CASSEGQGATQPQHF; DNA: TGTGCCAGCAGTGAGGGACAGGGGGCTACTCAGCCCCAGCATTTT
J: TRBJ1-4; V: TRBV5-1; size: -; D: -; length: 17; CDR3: CASSLRAGPIEGEKLFF; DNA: TGCGCCAGCAGCTTGCGGGCAGGACCGATCGAGGGTGAAAAACTGTTTTTT
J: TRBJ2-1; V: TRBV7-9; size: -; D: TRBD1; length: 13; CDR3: CASSRTGRNEQFF; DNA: TGTGCCAGCAGCCGGACAGGGAGGAATGAGCAGTTCTTC
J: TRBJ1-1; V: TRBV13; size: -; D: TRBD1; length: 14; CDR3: CARKTGTGGTEAFF; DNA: TGTGCCAGAAAGACCGGGACAGGGGGCACTGAAGCTTTCTTT